Presented here are 29 T cell receptor beta chains from one specimen sequenced in a study of cytomegalovirus exposure and HLA in healthy donors. With 60 Vbeta and 13 Jbeta primers, the PCR was carried out. The method was immunoSEQ multiplex PCR; TCRdb's version includes in-frame clones alone and lacks a portion of them. Altogether some 190,000 clones are present, around three quarters being singletons, with the ten largest covering about 2.5%. The sample comprised PBMCs. Every receptor here comes from a woman in her thirties in good health and CMV-seropositive.

A word on this clone: The same CDR3 arises from other DNA sequences in this sample as well. The chain combines TRBV7-8 with TRBJ2-6, with D possibly TRBD1 on 5 matching bases. From germline, CDR1 is SGHVS and CDR2 FQNEAQ. There are 17 residues in the CDR3. V was cut by 8 bases and J by 0 bases, with 17 bases left in between. DNA for the CDR3: TGTGCCAGCGGACATTCAAGACCGAACTCTGGGGCCAACGTCCTGACTTTC. It translates to CASGHSRPNSGANVLTF.

The chain recombines TRBV7-9 with TRBJ1-2; D is perhaps TRBD1 (5 bases). The V gene's germline CDR1 is SEHNR and CDR2 FQNEAQ (reference sequence). V was pared by 1 base and J by 2 bases, with 17 bases between. CDR3 length: 17 amino acids. CDR3 bases: TGTGCCAGCAGCTTAGGATGGCGAGACAGCCAAAACTATGGCTACACCTTC. Translated: CASSLGWRDSQNYGYTF.

This chain connects TRBV19 to TRBJ2-3; D not resolved. The germline V and J ends were trimmed by 3 bases and 14 bases, with 18 bases remaining between them. The germline CDR1 and CDR2 sequences are LNHDA and SQIVND (reference sequence). This CDR3 region has 13 residues. The CDR3 reads CASSISDTQRRYF. The CDR3 DNA is TGTGCCAGTAGTATTTCAGATACGCAGAGGAGGTATTTT.

This sequence joins TRBV4-1 and TRBJ2-3; D possibly corresponds to TRBD2 (5 bases). Germline lookup yields CDR1 MGHRA and CDR2 YSYEKL. The CDR3 length is 13 residues. With 4 bases removed from V and 5 bases from J, the gap between germline ends came to 10 bases. CDR3 sequence (DNA): TGCGCCAGCAGCCCAGGTCGGGGAGATACGCAGTATTTT. Translation: CASSPGRGDTQYF.

This clone was observed a few times. The rearrangement uses TRBV4-2 and TRBJ2-7; the match to TRBD1 covers 7 bases. V shed 5 bases and J 5 bases; nucleotides not matched to a gene: 9. The length of the CDR3 is 14 residues. Per the germline V gene, CDR1 is LGHNA and CDR2 is YNFKEQ. The CDR3, as DNA: TGTGCCAGCAGCTCCTGGACAGGAGAAGACGAGCAGTACTTC. The encoded protein is CASSSWTGEDEQYF.

The chain recombines TRBV7-9 with TRBJ2-1; 7 bases fit TRBD2. Unmatched junction bases numbered 4, after V lost 2 bases and J lost 0 bases. This CDR3 is 16 amino acids long. The germline V gene has CDR1 SEHNR and CDR2 FQNEAQ (reference sequence). CDR3 sequence (DNA): TGTGCCAGCAGCTTAATAGCGGGTTTCTCCTACAATGAGCAGTTCTTC. Its protein is CASSLIAGFSYNEQFF.

The chain employs TRBV2 and TRBJ1-1, with D perhaps matching TRBD1 (6 bases). Germline V gene sequence: CDR1 SNHLY, CDR2 FYNNEI. The CDR3 extends over 15 amino acids. V was pared by 6 bases and J by 1 base, with 15 bases between. The CDR3 here is CASSEYLTGNTEAFF. The CDR3 coding sequence is TGTGCCAGCAGCGAATACCTGACAGGGAACACTGAAGCTTTCTTT.

A single count supports this clone. The rearrangement links TRBV11-2 to TRBJ1-2; the match to TRBD1 covers 7 bases. Germline CDR1 and CDR2: SGHAT and FQNNGV. The CDR3 is 14 residues long. V lost 4 bases to trimming and J lost 7 bases; unmatched junction nucleotides: 9. CDR3 sequence: CASSYTGVGVGYTF. The CDR3 DNA reads TGTGCCAGCAGCTATACAGGGGTGGGGGTTGGCTACACCTTC. The full variable domain, in which reference TRBV11-2 and TRBJ1-2 provide the parts outside the CDR3, is EAGVAQSPRYKIIEKRQSVAFWCNPISGHATLYWYQQILGQGPKLLIQFQNNGVVDDSQLPKDRFSAERLKGVDSTLKIQPAKLEDSAVYLCASSYTGVGVGYTFGSGTRLTVV.

The V and J genes are TRBV10-3 and TRBJ2-4; tentative D call: TRBD1 (6 bases). Germline CDR1 is ENHRY and CDR2 is SYGVKD. The CDR3 runs to 14 residues. With 6 bases removed from V and 0 bases from J, the gap between germline ends came to 9 bases. The CDR3 here is CAISRQEAKNIQYF. The CDR3, as DNA: TGTGCCATCAGCCGACAGGAAGCCAAAAACATTCAGTACTTC.

The V and J genes are TRBV19 and TRBJ1-2; TRBD1 might be the D (5 bases). With 3 bases removed from V and 8 bases from J, the gap between germline ends came to 19 bases. The germline V gene encodes CDR1 LNHDA and CDR2 SQIVND (reference sequence). This CDR3 has 15 amino acids. For the CDR3, the DNA is TGTGCCAGTAGTATTCCCTCTGGGGCCACGCACGGCTACACCTTC. Encoded protein: CASSIPSGATHGYTF.

The genes are TRBV30 and TRBJ2-2; 8 bases agree with TRBD2. The CDR3 sequence is 16 residues long. V lost 2 bases, J lost 5 bases, and 10 bases stayed unmatched. The V gene's germline CDR1 is GTSNPN and CDR2 SVGIG (reference sequence). CDR3 loop: CAWSRGRGAITGELFF. The CDR3 DNA sequence: TGTGCCTGGAGTCGAGGGCGGGGGGCGATTACCGGGGAGCTGTTTTTT.

The chain carries TRBV28 and TRBJ1-6; the D gene is possibly TRBD1 (5 bases). Germline-derived CDR1 and CDR2 are MDHEN and SYDVKM. Trimming removed 4 bases from V and 6 bases from J, with 19 bases in between. The CDR3 extends over 17 amino acids. CDR3 DNA: TGTGCCAGCAGTTGGGATACCGGCGGCGGGGGTAATTCACCCCTCCACTTT. It is translated as CASSWDTGGGGNSPLHF.

This chain links TRBV19 with TRBJ2-1; TRBD2 agrees at 7 bases. The ends lost 4 bases at V and 6 bases at J; junction bases unmatched: 3. This CDR3 region has 13 residues. Germline V gene data show CDR1 as LNHDA and CDR2 as SQIVND (reference sequence). In DNA, the CDR3 is TGTGCCAGTAGTAGGGGGGGGGTCAATGAGCAGTTCTTC. Protein: CASSRGGVNEQFF.

CDR3 region: CASGGLSSGNTIYF. The DNA of the CDR3 is TGTGCCAGTGGTGGACTTTCCTCTGGAAACACCATATATTTT. This chain joins TRBV19 and TRBJ1-3; D call uncertain. V lost 8 bases and J lost 0, with 11 bases in between. The CDR3 loop spans 14 amino acids. Germline lookup yields CDR1 LNHDA and CDR2 SQIVND (reference sequence). Full variable domain (remainder filled in from reference TRBV19 and TRBJ1-3): DGGITQSPKYLFRKEGQNVTLSCEQNLNHDAMYWYRQDPGQGLRLIYYSQIVNDFQKGDIAEGYSVSREKKESFPLTVTSAQKNPTAFYLCASGGLSSGNTIYFGEGSWLTVV.

The V call is TRBV7-2, the J call TRBJ2-7, with 9 bases identical to TRBD1. Germline V gene sequence: CDR1 SGHTA, CDR2 FQGNSA. This CDR3 spans 13 amino acids. V lost 7 bases to trimming and J lost 11 bases; unmatched junction nucleotides: 12. Written as DNA, the CDR3 is TGTGCCAGCACCAGAGGGACAGGGTGGAGGGAGTACTTC. Translated: CASTRGTGWREYF. Together with reference TRBV7-2 and TRBJ2-7, the CDR3 gives the full variable domain: GAGVSQSPSNKVTEKGKDVELRCDPISGHTALYWYRQSLGQGLEFLIYFQGNSAPDKSGLPSDRFSAERTGGSVSTLTIQRTQQEDSAVYLCASTRGTGWREYFGPGTRLTVT.

This clone occurred a few times. This chain joins TRBV15 and TRBJ1-5, with D perhaps TRBD1 (5 bases). The CDR3 is made up of 16 amino acids. V was clipped by 4 bases and J by 1 base, with 14 bases between them. Germline V lookup: CDR1 LNHNV, CDR2 YYDKDF (reference sequence). The CDR3 reads CATSILRGISNQPQHF. The CDR3 DNA sequence: TGTGCCACCAGCATCCTAAGGGGTATCAGCAATCAGCCCCAGCATTTT.

As regards this clone: The identical CDR3 is also encoded by other nucleotide sequences in the sample. The V and J genes are TRBV28 and TRBJ1-2; TRBD1 aligns across 9 bases. The CDR3 consists of 19 residues. V was clipped by 1 base and J by 2 bases; unmatched bases: 14. Looked up from germline, CDR1 is MDHEN and CDR2 is SYDVKM. CDR3 in amino acids: CASSLYTEPGQGPNYGYTF. The CDR3 DNA follows: TGTGCCAGCAGTTTATATACCGAACCGGGACAGGGCCCCAACTATGGCTACACCTTC.

The chain carries TRBV4-2 and TRBJ2-5; 7 bases fit TRBD2. The junction had 3 bases not matched to a gene; V was cut back by 1 base and J by 4 bases. There are 14 residues in the CDR3. CDR1 and CDR2 from the germline V gene are LGHNA and YNFKEQ. CDR3 sequence reads: CASSQVSGGETQYF. As DNA, the CDR3 is TGTGCCAGCAGCCAAGTGTCGGGGGGAGAGACCCAGTACTTC.

The chain joins TRBV6-4 to TRBJ1-2; TRBD1 might be the D (5 bases). Germline values: CDR1 MRHNA, CDR2 SNTAGT. The CDR3 runs 15 residues. V was clipped by 0 bases and J by 4 bases, with 12 bases between them. This chain's CDR3 is CASSDSPTASYGYTF. CDR3 sequence (DNA): TGTGCCAGCAGTGACTCCCCGACAGCTAGCTATGGCTACACCTTC.

This rearrangement joins TRBV15 to TRBJ2-7, with TRBD1 identical over 7 bases. With V trimmed by 3 bases and J by 3 bases, 8 bases remained unmatched. The germline gives CDR1 LNHNV, CDR2 YYDKDF (reference sequence). CDR3 length: 15 amino acids. The CDR3 sequence: CATSRELTGNYEQYF. CDR3 coding DNA: TGTGCCACCAGCAGGGAACTGACAGGGAACTACGAGCAGTACTTC.

The chain uses TRBV23-1 and TRBJ2-7; unclear D gene. TRBV23-1 has ORF status, its function being uncertain. The ends were cut back, 9 bases at V and 4 bases at J, with 13 bases in the middle. The CDR3 sequence is 12 residues long. The CDR3: CASPDATYEQYF. Written as DNA, the CDR3 is TGCGCCAGTCCTGACGCGACTTACGAGCAGTACTTC.

This clone was counted a single time. The genes are TRBV6-1 and TRBJ2-1; D not certain. Germline CDR1 and CDR2: MNHNS and SASEGT. V was pared by 1 base and J by 5 bases, with 6 bases between. The CDR3 totals 13 residues. The CDR3 sequence: CASSEEFNNEQFF. CDR3 sequence (DNA): TGTGCCAGCAGTGAAGAATTCAACAATGAGCAGTTCTTC.

The chain links TRBV7-8 to TRBJ2-7; the D gene is possibly TRBD1 (5 bases). The CDR3 is 12 residues long. V shed 2 bases and J shed 4 bases, with 6 bases lying between them. Germline assignment: CDR1 SGHVS and CDR2 FQNEAQ. CDR3 DNA sequence: TGTGCCAGCAGCTTACAGGGTTACGAGCAGTACTTC. Its protein product is CASSLQGYEQYF.

J is TRBJ2-7 and V is TRBV7-2; 8 bases map to TRBD1. Germline-derived CDR1 and CDR2 are SGHTA and FQGNSA. Trimming removed 5 bases from V and 5 bases from J; junction bases left unmatched: 11. The CDR3 spans 15 residues. The chain's CDR3 is CASSPPGTGVNEQYF. The CDR3 region has the DNA TGTGCCAGCAGCCCGCCCGGGACAGGAGTGAACGAGCAGTACTTC. The entire variable domain, with the rest obtained from reference TRBV7-2 and TRBJ2-7, is as follows: GAGVSQSPSNKVTEKGKDVELRCDPISGHTALYWYRQSLGQGLEFLIYFQGNSAPDKSGLPSDRFSAERTGGSVSTLTIQRTQQEDSAVYLCASSPPGTGVNEQYFGPGTRLTVT.

The CDR3 nucleotides are TGTGCCAGCAGAACAAGGACGGGAAAGGGTGAAAAACTGTTTTTT. As protein: CASRTRTGKGEKLFF. The chain combines TRBV28 with TRBJ1-4, with D unresolved. The CDR3 covers 15 residues. Between the trimmed V and J ends, which lost 6 bases and 7 bases, there was a span of 18 bases. The germline gives CDR1 MDHEN, CDR2 SYDVKM.

The chain carries TRBV28 and TRBJ1-2, with no clear D. CDR1 MDHEN and CDR2 SYDVKM come from the germline V gene. This CDR3 has 16 residues. The V end was cut by 9 bases, the J end by 3 bases, with 23 bases between. The CDR3 nucleotides read TGTGCCAGTCCCTGCACGTGGAGGCAACGGGACTATGGCTACACCTTC. This encodes CASPCTWRQRDYGYTF.

A single count supports this clone. The V call is TRBV9, the J call TRBJ1-6, with 7 bases lining up with TRBD1. V was pared by 3 bases and J by 6 bases, with 6 bases of the junction left unmatched. The CDR3 sequence is 15 residues long. Germline assignment: CDR1 SGDLS and CDR2 YYNGEE. The CDR3 DNA follows: TGTGCCAGCAGCGCCCTGACAGGGCGTAATTCACCCCTCCACTTT. It specifies CASSALTGRNSPLHF.

This chain uses TRBV7-2 with TRBJ1-1; 7 bases agree with TRBD1. The germline V gene encodes CDR1 SGHTA and CDR2 FQGNSA. The trim removed 5 bases at V and 3 bases at J, leaving 9 bases unmatched. This CDR3 has 15 residues. The CDR3 region is CASSPLQGWYTEAFF. In DNA, the CDR3 is TGTGCCAGCAGCCCATTACAGGGGTGGTACACTGAAGCTTTCTTT.

J is TRBJ2-4 and V is TRBV11-2; 7 bases are a match to TRBD1. In germline, CDR1 is SGHAT, CDR2 FQNNGV. V was pared by 1 base and J by 3 bases, with 0 bases of the junction left unmatched. The CDR3 covers 14 residues. CDR3: CASSLAGGKNIQYF. Written as DNA, the CDR3 is TGTGCCAGCAGCTTAGCAGGGGGCAAAAACATTCAGTACTTC.